This TCR beta chain comes out of a study of T cell responses to AZD1222 COVID-19 vaccine. Overall study context: Some second doses came at about 4 weeks and others at about 12 weeks; these were pooled. Whole-study results and caveats: Sampled repertoires all dated from after the peak T cell response. Spike as a whole was targeted by vaccine-associated CD4 TCRs, dominant at 160-218 and 743-854.

Notes on this clone: Its matching antigen is unknown.

CDR1 LGHNA and CDR2 YNFKEQ come from the germline V gene. CDR3 length: 15 residues. V gave up 0 bases and J gave up 7 bases, with 12 bases separating them. Assay used: immunoSEQ multiplex PCR; TCRdb lists only in-frame clones, some missing. Of about 96,000 clones in the sample, roughly 90% are singletons; the top ten hold roughly 26%. This chain connects TRBV4-2 to TRBJ1-4, with a tentative D call TRBD1 (5 bases). The TCR comes from an adult in good health. The source material was peripheral blood, sampled on day 0 of AZD1222 vaccination. This CDR3 is CASSQEGQGSEKLFF. The DNA for the CDR3 is TGTGCCAGCAGCCAAGAAGGGCAGGGTAGTGAAAAACTGTTTTTT.